The 12 T cell receptor beta chains listed next were all sequenced from one sample in a study of response to subunit inactivated influenza vaccine. TCRdb redid the calling of the RT-PCR reads with MiXCR, one entry per CDR3 protein. This sample carries hundreds of thousands of distinct CDR3 sequences, less than 15% of them seen once, and the ten largest clones take less than 8.5%. The input for sequencing was PBMCs from blood, taken less than 15 days before vaccination. These receptor sequences come from a man aged 50 or older who received an inactivated influenza vaccine.

There are many counts of this clonotype. V is TRBV29-1 and J is TRBJ2-1; 7 bases fit TRBD2. Trimming removed 5 bases from V and 2 bases from J; junction bases left unmatched: 3. Per the germline V gene, CDR1 is SQVTM and CDR2 is ANQGSEA. The CDR3 has 13 amino acids. The CDR3 protein is CSVHGLAYNEQFF. CDR3 sequence (DNA): TGCAGCGTTCACGGACTAGCCTACAATGAGCAGTTCTTC.

The chain carries TRBV19 and TRBJ2-1; 9 bases fit TRBD2. This CDR3 contains 21 residues. J gave up 9 bases and V 3 bases, and 27 bases lay outside the gene matches. Germline V gene data show CDR1 as LNHDA and CDR2 as SQIVND (reference sequence). The CDR3 spells CASSIAPSILRASGKLGEQFF. The CDR3 bases are TGTGCCAGTAGTATCGCTCCCTCTATCCTCAGGGCTAGCGGGAAGCTAGGTGAGCAGTTCTTC. Full variable domain (rest looked up from reference TRBV19 and TRBJ2-1): DGGITQSPKYLFRKEGQNVTLSCEQNLNHDAMYWYRQDPGQGLRLIYYSQIVNDFQKGDIAEGYSVSREKKESFPLTVTSAQKNPTAFYLCASSIAPSILRASGKLGEQFFGPGTRLTVL.

In the case of this clonotype: This could be a read error, since a much larger clone is one nucleotide away. V is TRBV20-1 and J is TRBJ2-2; D not resolved. Germline V gives CDR1 DFQATT, CDR2 SNEGSKA (reference sequence). This CDR3 contains 11 residues. The V gene lost 2 bases and the J gene lost 9 bases, with 7 bases spanning the gap. The CDR3 loop reads CSARKTWELFF. In DNA, the CDR3 is TGCAGTGCTAGAAAAACCTGGGAGCTGTTTTTT.

The chain carries TRBV6-5 and TRBJ2-5; D might be TRBD1 (5 bases). Germline-derived CDR1 and CDR2 are MNHEY and SVGAGI. The CDR3 runs 15 residues. Between the trimmed V and J ends, which lost 0 bases and 5 bases, there was a span of 13 bases. The CDR3 here is CASSYSAGLGETQYF. As DNA, the CDR3 is TGTGCCAGCAGTTACTCAGCAGGGCTGGGCGAGACCCAGTACTTC.

In this sample, this clonotype turned up a few times. V gene TRBV12-3 or TRBV12-4 combines with J gene TRBJ2-5, with a possible D match to TRBD2 (7 bases). The CDR3 loop spans 14 amino acids. V was shortened by 8 bases and J by 0 bases, with 13 bases between the two germline ends. CDR3 sequence: CASSVRGHQETQYF. The CDR3, as DNA: TGTGCCAGCTCCGTGCGGGGGCACCAAGAGACCCAGTACTTC.

V gene TRBV2 combines with J gene TRBJ1-4; D gene uncertain. V was shortened by 6 bases and J by 0 bases, with 8 bases between the two germline ends. The CDR3 runs 14 residues. The germline V gene encodes CDR1 SNHLY and CDR2 FYNNEI. CDR3 amino acids: CASSILTTNEKLFF. CDR3 DNA sequence: TGTGCCAGCAGCATACTTACAACTAATGAAAAACTGTTTTTT.

The chain employs TRBV3-1 and TRBJ2-7; maybe TRBD1 (6 bases). Per the germline V gene, CDR1 is LGHDT and CDR2 is YNNKEL (reference sequence). Trimming stripped 0 bases from V and 2 bases from J, with 11 bases between. This CDR3 has 15 residues. The CDR3 sequence is CASSQEWGLPYEQYF. The CDR3 coding sequence is TGTGCCAGCAGCCAAGAATGGGGGCTCCCCTACGAGCAGTACTTC.

A few counts support this clonotype. J is TRBJ1-6 and V is TRBV20-1; D is unclear. V was pared by 3 bases and J by 7 bases, with 13 bases between. This CDR3 region has 14 residues. CDR1 is DFQATT, CDR2 SNEGSKA, per germline (reference sequence). CDR3 in DNA: TGCAGTGCTAGTGGCCAGACCTTCAATTCACCCCTCCACTTT. Protein product: CSASGQTFNSPLHF.

There are a few counts of this clonotype. V usage is TRBV6-5 and J usage is TRBJ1-1; a possible D gene is TRBD1 (6 bases). CDR1 is MNHEY, CDR2 SVGAGI, per germline. The CDR3 totals 15 residues. The ends were cut back, 0 bases at V and 6 bases at J, with 14 bases in the middle. The CDR3 nucleotides are TGTGCCAGCAGTTACTCATGGACCGAGGGGGCTGAAGCTTTCTTT. It codes for CASSYSWTEGAEAFF.

CDR3 sequence: CASRTQVYYTDTQYF. The CDR3 DNA reads as TGTGCCAGCAGGACACAGGTCTACTACACAGATACGCAGTATTTT. V and J are TRBV7-8 and TRBJ2-3; D is perhaps TRBD1 (5 bases). Per the germline V gene, CDR1 is SGHVS and CDR2 is FQNEAQ. Trimming pared 6 bases from V and 2 bases from J, leaving 15 bases between. This CDR3 contains 15 residues.

The genes are TRBV18 and TRBJ2-7; 10 bases are shared with TRBD2. Germline V gene lookup returns CDR1 KGHSH and CDR2 LQKENI. This CDR3 contains 15 residues. The V segment lost 3 bases and the J segment 0 bases; nucleotides outside the gene matches: 2. CDR3 sequence: CASSPGLAFSYEQYF. CDR3 sequence (DNA): TGTGCCAGCTCACCGGGACTAGCGTTCTCCTACGAGCAGTACTTC.

This chain uses TRBV11-3 with TRBJ2-7; no firm D call. Trimming took off 1 base at V and 7 bases at J, with 11 bases between the two ends. Germline values: CDR1 SGHNT, CDR2 YENEEA. This CDR3 is 13 amino acids long. CDR3 sequence (DNA): TGTGCCAGCAGCTTAGTAGTGGGTGGAGAGCAGTACTTC. It is translated as CASSLVVGGEQYF. Drawing the rest from reference TRBV11-3 and TRBJ2-7, the complete variable domain is EAGVVQSPRYKIIEKKQPVAFWCNPISGHNTLYWYLQNLGQGPELLIRYENEEAVDDSQLPKDRFSAERLKGVDSTLKIQPAELGDSAVYLCASSLVVGGEQYFGPGTRLTVT.